The rows below give T cell receptor beta chains drawn from one sample of a study of human T cells and chemical hapten exposure. TCRdb re-called the 5' RACE reads with MiXCR, one entry per CDR3 protein. The repertoire holds approximately 150,000 distinct CDR3 sequences, with 4.1% as singletons. The origin of the receptors is a female donor in good health. Each CDR3 is given without its conserved first and last residue. D genes are given only for firm matches. Some rows mark clone size as missing; the rest say once, few, many or name a class of expanded clone.

. | TRBV29-1 | few | SVEPRRLSTDTQY
. | TRBV6-2/TRBV6-3 | . | ASKPLDRYEQF
. | TRBV19 | many | ASSKAGDVYSNQPQH
TRBD1 | TRBV7-2 | many | ASSLAGTGSSEAF
TRBD1 | TRBV25-1 | many | ASSEATGTYNEQF
TRBD2 | TRBV3-1 | many | ASSQGEGPPYEQY
. | TRBV20-1 | many | SAALYSNYGYT
. | TRBV25-1 | many | ASSGTVLVSGANVLT
TRBD1 | TRBV7-2 | many | ASSPGTGHEKLF
. | TRBV5-6 | many | ASSLSMGVRGRNYGYT
. | TRBV6-1 | few | ASSERGANQPQH
. | TRBV28 | many | ASSLPHQETQY
. | TRBV10-3 | many | AIKARMERIDSRNADTQY
. | TRBV6-2/TRBV6-3 | many | ASSFVGGRAEAF
TRBD1 | TRBV20-1 | many | SARDSILGQGEEETQY
. | TRBV20-1 | many | SASGAGPTDTQY
TRBD1 | TRBV9 | many | ASSVEGTGNSPLH
. | TRBV4-3 | many | ASSQETDTQY
TRBD1 | TRBV9 | many | ATSTGANSPLH
TRBD1 | TRBV7-9 | many | ASSLGTGDPNTEAF
TRBD1 | TRBV18 | many | ASSLGQMLNTEAF
. | TRBV19 | . | ASADRDGTQETQY
. | TRBV7-2 | many | ASSPDSGFNEKLF
. | TRBV5-1 | many | ASSSGYEQY
. | TRBV5-1 | many | ASSKTQSSYEQY
. | TRBV11-1 | . | ASSQWTGGGHEQY
. | TRBV20-1 | many | SADTDPNTEAF
TRBD2 | TRBV7-2 | few | ASSLAAGGGATDTQY
TRBD1 | TRBV29-1 | few | SVVSNRGQDEQY
TRBD1 | TRBV7-3 | . | ASSSGGDVGYT
. | TRBV5-1 | many | ASSLGPETFYEQY
. | TRBV2 | many | ASSRTRGSYNEQF
TRBD1 | TRBV3-1 | many | ASSQVDRSPNEQF
. | TRBV7-2 | many | ASSQFQGNTEAF
. | TRBV12-3/TRBV12-4 | . | ASSLGHFQETQY
TRBD1 | TRBV7-9 | many | ASSLTGQGHTEAF
. | TRBV28 | many | ASSPLGVPSNQPQH
. | TRBV6-4 | many | ASSLGANQPQH
. | TRBV12-3/TRBV12-4 | many | ASKSSAGANVLT
. | TRBV7-8 | many | ASSLEAGQYGELF
TRBD1 | TRBV7-8 | many | ASSLGRDRRVNYGYT
TRBD2 | TRBV7-2 | few | ASSSRTSGLTDTQY
. | TRBV7-6 | many | ASSLELGLMNTEAF
. | TRBV4-2 | many | ASRPSADPYEQY
. | TRBV5-5 | many | ASSLNSQGGYT